The 22 T cell receptor beta chains below all came from one sample that was sequenced in a study of radiation and T cells in renal cell carcinoma (dated by TCRdb to 2019 to 2021). The label giving this sample's time point can be read as: blood 2 weeks post-SBRT. This specimen's treatment or condition label, per the study, means: 15 Gy SBRT to primary tumor, nephrectomy 4 weeks later. Library method: the immunoSEQ multiplex PCR assay. This is the immuneACCESS table as TCRdb keeps it, with only in-frame sequences that have V and J called. A part of the clones is gone; compared with another copy, unresolved V genes explain less than half, and the rest is unexplained. Within this sample are 100,000 to 150,000 clones, with approximately 75% of them counted one time only. Jointly, the top ten make up approximately 2% of the sample. The sample consisted of blood, taken from a patient whose treatment included radiotherapy and nephrectomy. The origin of the receptors is a woman aged 55-70 years with renal cell carcinoma.

Comments on this clone: At one end the junction does not follow the germline gene, possibly because of a read error. V and J are TRBV5-1 and TRBJ1-2, with D perhaps matching TRBD1 (5 bases). The CDR3 has 13 residues. Germline values: CDR1 SGHRS, CDR2 YFSETQ. CDR3 nucleotide sequence: TGTGCCAGCAGCTTGTCAGGGCAGGATGGCTACACCTTC. Translated, it gives CASSLSGQDGYTF. The complete variable domain, with remaining parts taken from reference TRBV5-1 and TRBJ1-2, reads KAGVTQTPRYLIKTRGQQVTLSCSPISGHRSVSWYQQTPGQGLQFLFEYFSETQRNKGNFPGRFSGRQFSNSRSEMNVSTLELGDSALYLCASSLSGQDGYTFGSGTRLTVV.

The chain carries TRBV29-1 and TRBJ1-3, with 7 bases lining up with TRBD1. The trim removed 6 bases at V and 8 bases at J, leaving 10 bases unmatched. CDR1 is SQVTM and CDR2 is ANQGSEA in the germline V gene. There are 13 residues in the CDR3. This chain's CDR3 is CSVSDREVDTIYF. The DNA for the CDR3 is TGCAGCGTCTCCGACAGGGAGGTAGACACCATATATTTT. Variable domain in full (rest from reference TRBV29-1 and TRBJ1-3): SAVISQKPSRDICQRGTSLTIQCQVDSQVTMMFWYRQQPGQSLTLIATANQGSEATYESGFVIDKFPISRPNLTFSTLTVSNMSPEDSSIYLCSVSDREVDTIYFGEGSWLTVV.

The J gene is TRBJ2-1, the V gene TRBV29-1, with 9 bases matching TRBD1. CDR3 length: 14 amino acids. The germline CDR1 and CDR2 sequences are SQVTM and ANQGSEA. V gave up 7 bases and J gave up 1 base; unmatched junction bases: 5. As DNA, the CDR3 is TGCAGCGGCGGGGACAGGGCGTCCTACAATGAGCAGTTCTTC. This translates into CSGGDRASYNEQFF.

This chain connects TRBV19 to TRBJ2-5, with D possibly being TRBD2 (5 bases). V was cut by 1 base and J by 0 bases, with 9 bases left in between. The CDR3 has 15 residues. Looked up from germline, CDR1 is LNHDA and CDR2 is SQIVND (reference sequence). This chain's CDR3 is CASSIGESYQETQYF. DNA of the CDR3: TGTGCCAGTAGTATAGGGGAGAGCTACCAAGAGACCCAGTACTTC.

This chain uses TRBV7-9 with TRBJ2-3, with 9 bases matching TRBD2. Germline-derived CDR1 and CDR2 are SEHNR and FQNEAQ (reference sequence). The CDR3 is 16 residues long. V was pared by 5 bases and J by 3 bases, with 9 bases of the junction left unmatched. CDR3 sequence: CASSPGSGGWTDTQYF. Here the CDR3 DNA reads TGTGCCAGCAGCCCCGGCAGCGGGGGGTGGACAGATACGCAGTATTTT.

The V call is TRBV5-1, the J call TRBJ1-6; no definite D call. Germline values: CDR1 SGHRS, CDR2 YFSETQ. Between the trimmed V and J ends, which lost 5 bases and 15 bases, there was a span of 18 bases. The CDR3 runs 13 residues. CDR3 nucleotides: TGCGCCAGCAGAAGTCTGCAGGTGCCCATCCTCCACTTT. It encodes CASRSLQVPILHF.

The CDR3 DNA follows: TGTGCCAGTAGTGTTGTGTGGGGGCACCCCTCCTACGAGCAGTACTTC. Translating it yields CASSVVWGHPSYEQYF. This chain joins TRBV19 and TRBJ2-7; D is possibly TRBD1 (6 bases). This CDR3 spans 16 amino acids. Trimming took 5 bases from V and 0 from J, leaving 17 bases between them. Per the germline V gene, CDR1 is LNHDA and CDR2 is SQIVND (reference sequence).

J is TRBJ1-1 and V is TRBV7-2; TRBD1 is a possible D gene (6 bases). This CDR3 has 15 amino acids. Per the germline V gene, CDR1 is SGHTA and CDR2 is FQGNSA. V was trimmed by 6 bases and J by 0 bases, leaving 14 bases between them. Here the CDR3 DNA reads TGTGCCAGCAGAAGGACAGTCCAAATGAACACTGAAGCTTTCTTT. It specifies CASRRTVQMNTEAFF.

The rearrangement links TRBV9 to TRBJ2-2, with D maybe TRBD1 (6 bases). Germline values: CDR1 SGDLS, CDR2 YYNGEE. The length of the CDR3 is 16 residues. Trimming took 0 bases from V and 6 from J, leaving 15 bases between them. CDR3 nucleotide sequence: TGTGCCAGCAGCGTAGGGGCAGGGGTTTATGCCGGGGAGCTGTTTTTT. It yields the protein CASSVGAGVYAGELFF.

The chain employs TRBV5-6 and TRBJ1-1; tentatively, D is TRBD1 (6 bases). V dropped 3 bases and J dropped 0 bases, with 9 bases sitting between them. Looked up from germline, CDR1 is SGHDT and CDR2 is YYEEEE. CDR3 length: 14 amino acids. The CDR3 sequence: CASSWDIMNTEAFF. The CDR3 region has the DNA TGTGCCAGCAGCTGGGACATAATGAACACTGAAGCTTTCTTT.

The V gene is TRBV7-9, the J gene TRBJ2-7; D is ambiguous. Germline V lookup: CDR1 SEHNR, CDR2 FQNEAQ (reference sequence). The CDR3 consists of 13 residues. The germline V and J ends were trimmed by 3 bases and 1 base, with 7 bases remaining between them. CDR3 amino acids: CASSFGGSYEQYF. CDR3 sequence (DNA): TGTGCCAGCAGCTTCGGCGGATCCTACGAGCAGTACTTC. Looking up the rest from reference TRBV7-9 and TRBJ2-7 gives the full variable domain: DTGVSQNPRHKITKRGQNVTFRCDPISEHNRLYWYRQTLGQGPEFLTYFQNEAQLEKSRLLSDRFSAERPKGSFSTLEIQRTEQGDSAMYLCASSFGGSYEQYFGPGTRLTVT.

This clone was detected only a few times. The rearrangement uses TRBV11-3 and TRBJ2-2; D gene unclear. CDR1 SGHNT and CDR2 YENEEA come from the germline V gene. Trimming left V 1 base short and J 4 bases short, with 10 bases between. The CDR3 covers 15 residues. In nucleotides, the CDR3 is TGTGCCAGCAGCTTAGGACTGCGTTCCACCGGGGAGCTGTTTTTT. It translates to CASSLGLRSTGELFF.

The J gene is TRBJ1-2, the V gene TRBV5-1, with D perhaps matching TRBD1 (6 bases). Trimming removed 5 bases from V and 8 bases from J, with 19 bases in between. The CDR3 spans 14 residues. Looked up from germline, CDR1 is SGHRS and CDR2 is YFSETQ. The CDR3 nucleotides are TGCGCCAGCAGTTACGATGGGGGGCCAAGGGGCTACACCTTC. Its translation is CASSYDGGPRGYTF.

The V and J genes are TRBV5-1 and TRBJ1-4; 9 positions agree with TRBD1. Germline CDR1 and CDR2: SGHRS and YFSETQ. The CDR3 totals 13 residues. J gave up 7 bases and V 6 bases, and 4 bases lay outside the gene matches. The CDR3 sequence is CASTGQGSEKLFF. Here the CDR3 DNA reads TGCGCCAGCACCGGACAGGGGAGTGAAAAACTGTTTTTT. The whole variable domain, filled in from reference TRBV5-1 and TRBJ1-4, reads KAGVTQTPRYLIKTRGQQVTLSCSPISGHRSVSWYQQTPGQGLQFLFEYFSETQRNKGNFPGRFSGRQFSNSRSEMNVSTLELGDSALYLCASTGQGSEKLFFGSGTQLSVL.

CDR3 in amino acids: CASSDRVPENQPQHF. CDR3 sequence (DNA): TGTGCCAGCAGTGATAGGGTTCCGGAAAATCAGCCCCAGCATTTT. V and J are TRBV2 and TRBJ1-5; D is undetermined. V lost 3 bases, J lost 4 bases, and 13 bases lay in between. This CDR3 is built from 15 residues. Germline V CDR1 and CDR2: SNHLY, FYNNEI.

This chain uses TRBV27 with TRBJ1-2; D not certain. There are 13 residues in the CDR3. Germline loops: CDR1 MNHEY, CDR2 SMNVEV (reference sequence). V dropped 4 bases and J dropped 7 bases, with 13 bases sitting between them. In DNA form, the CDR3 reads TGTGCCAGCAGTTCCCATGTGAGGGCTGGCTACACCTTC. It codes for CASSSHVRAGYTF.

The gene calls are TRBV2 and TRBJ2-3; D is unclear. Germline V gives CDR1 SNHLY, CDR2 FYNNEI. Between the trimmed V and J ends, which lost 10 bases and 2 bases, there was a span of 13 bases. The CDR3 consists of 13 residues. The CDR3 here is CATTEPSTDTQYF. The CDR3 DNA reads TGTGCCACTACGGAGCCGTCCACAGATACGCAGTATTTT.

This sequence joins TRBV21-1 and TRBJ1-5; the D segment call TRBD1 is taken from the table without a DNA check. TRBV21-1 is deemed a pseudogene. This CDR3 has 18 residues. For the CDR3, the DNA is TGTGCCAGCAGCAAAGTGACCCCAGGGATCCCCCAAAATCAGCCCCAGCATTTT. Translation gives CASSKVTPGIPQNQPQHF.

The rearrangement links TRBV6-1 to TRBJ1-5, with D perhaps TRBD1 (5 bases). CDR1 MNHNS and CDR2 SASEGT come from the germline V gene. Trimming removed 0 bases at V and 3 bases at J, with 9 bases between. The CDR3 is made up of 15 amino acids. CDR3 sequence reads: CASSEARGYNQPQHF. CDR3 nucleotides: TGTGCCAGCAGTGAAGCAAGGGGCTACAATCAGCCCCAGCATTTT.

The V and J genes are TRBV7-9 and TRBJ2-7; TRBD1 agrees at 10 bases. CDR1 and CDR2 (germline): SEHNR, FQNEAQ (reference sequence). V shed 6 bases, J shed 8 bases, and the junction held 10 bases outside the gene matches. This CDR3 region has 14 residues. This CDR3 reads CASSSDRGGRKQYF. The CDR3 DNA reads as TGTGCCAGCAGTTCGGACAGGGGGGGGCGAAAGCAGTACTTC.

This sequence joins TRBV5-1 and TRBJ1-2; D gene unclear. This CDR3 has 15 residues. Germline CDR1 is SGHRS and CDR2 is YFSETQ. V was cut by 3 bases and J by 6 bases, with 18 bases left in between. As DNA, the CDR3 is TGCGCCAGCAGCTGGAGTCTCCCGGTAGGAGATGGCTACACCTTC. Residues: CASSWSLPVGDGYTF. Drawing the rest from reference TRBV5-1 and TRBJ1-2, the complete variable domain is KAGVTQTPRYLIKTRGQQVTLSCSPISGHRSVSWYQQTPGQGLQFLFEYFSETQRNKGNFPGRFSGRQFSNSRSEMNVSTLELGDSALYLCASSWSLPVGDGYTFGSGTRLTVV.

V is TRBV28 and J is TRBJ2-7; no reliable D call. This CDR3 region has 16 residues. Germline V CDR1 and CDR2: MDHEN, SYDVKM. Deletions cut 3 bases from V and 2 bases from J, with 17 bases between. CDR3 DNA sequence: TGTGCCAGCAGTTTTTTTGGCGCGAGGCAACCCTACGAGCAGTACTTC. Residues: CASSFFGARQPYEQYF.